This is a list of T cell receptor beta chains from one sample in a study of CD8+CD57+ T cells in acquired aplastic anemia. One entry per CDR3 protein, called by TCRdb with MiXCR from the reads. Of about 190,000 distinct CDR3 sequences listed, roughly half were seen once; the top ten hold 9.7%. The sequencing input was sorted CD4+, CD8+, or CD8+CD57+ T cells (not recorded which) from PBMCs. These receptors originate from a human donor with aplastic anemia. CDR3s include the opening cysteine and the closing phenylalanine or tryptophan. The order of the fields is V gene, D gene, clone size, J gene, CDR3 protein, CDR3 DNA. The D gene is left open where the match is weak. Clone size is not always given. Where it is, it says once, few, many or a class for expanded clones.

v_call: TRBV6-5; d_call: TRBD1; clone_size: many; j_call: TRBJ1-1; cdr3_aa: CASSYKPGQDHGAFF; cdr3_nt: TGTGCCAGCAGTTATAAACCGGGACAGGACCACGGAGCTTTCTTT
v_call: TRBV11-1; d_call: .; clone_size: .; j_call: TRBJ2-3; cdr3_aa: CASSERLEFSDTQYF; cdr3_nt: TGTGCCAGCAGCGAACGACTAGAATTTTCAGATACGCAGTATTTT
v_call: TRBV7-9; d_call: TRBD1; clone_size: .; j_call: TRBJ1-1; cdr3_aa: CASSFVGTGVLTFF; cdr3_nt: TGTGCCAGCAGCTTCGTCGGGACAGGTGTTCTGACTTTCTTT
v_call: TRBV24-1; d_call: .; clone_size: .; j_call: TRBJ1-1; cdr3_aa: CATSDYGNTEASF; cdr3_nt: TGTGCCACCAGTGACTACGGTAACACTGAAGCTTCCTTT
v_call: TRBV7-9; d_call: .; clone_size: .; j_call: TRBJ1-1; cdr3_aa: CASSSGANTEAFF; cdr3_nt: TGTGCCAGCAGCTCCGGAGCGAACACTGAAGCTTTCTTT
v_call: TRBV5-1; d_call: .; clone_size: many; j_call: TRBJ2-2; cdr3_aa: CASSLRQMNTGELFF; cdr3_nt: TGCGCCAGCAGCTTGAGGCAGATGAACACCGGGGAGCTGTTTTTT
v_call: TRBV11-2; d_call: TRBD2; clone_size: .; j_call: TRBJ2-7; cdr3_aa: CASSFWTSGRGTYEQYF; cdr3_nt: TGTGCCAGCAGCTTCTGGACTAGCGGGAGGGGGACCTACGAGCAGTACTTC
v_call: TRBV7-2; d_call: TRBD1; clone_size: .; j_call: TRBJ2-3; cdr3_aa: CASSSKTGTVGTDTQYF; cdr3_nt: TGTGCCAGCAGCTCGAAGACCGGGACAGTGGGCACAGATACGCAGTATTTT
v_call: TRBV6-5; d_call: TRBD2; clone_size: few; j_call: TRBJ2-1; cdr3_aa: CASTRSGGGIDEQFF; cdr3_nt: TGTGCCAGCACCAGATCGGGAGGAGGTATCGATGAGCAGTTCTTC
v_call: TRBV7-6; d_call: .; clone_size: .; j_call: TRBJ2-1; cdr3_aa: CASTLDYTDEQFF; cdr3_nt: TGTGCCAGCACGTTGGACTATACGGATGAGCAGTTCTTC
v_call: TRBV2; d_call: .; clone_size: .; j_call: TRBJ2-3; cdr3_aa: CASSDTLGDTQYF; cdr3_nt: TGTGCCAGCAGTGATACCCTCGGGGATACGCAGTATTTT
v_call: TRBV9; d_call: .; clone_size: many; j_call: TRBJ2-7; cdr3_aa: CASSVKVFAESEQYF; cdr3_nt: TGTGCCAGCAGCGTTAAGGTTTTTGCTGAGTCCGAGCAGTACTTC
v_call: TRBV11-2; d_call: TRBD2; clone_size: many; j_call: TRBJ2-7; cdr3_aa: CASSFEIAGFSYEQYF; cdr3_nt: TGTGCCAGCAGCTTTGAAATAGCGGGATTCTCCTACGAGCAGTACTTC
v_call: TRBV9; d_call: TRBD1; clone_size: many; j_call: TRBJ2-7; cdr3_aa: CASNRQGKDEQYF; cdr3_nt: TGTGCCAGCAATCGACAGGGTAAAGACGAGCAGTACTTC
v_call: TRBV20-1; d_call: .; clone_size: many; j_call: TRBJ1-2; cdr3_aa: CSAGQIYGYTF; cdr3_nt: TGCAGTGCTGGACAGATATATGGCTACACCTTC
v_call: TRBV7-8; d_call: TRBD2; clone_size: many; j_call: TRBJ2-1; cdr3_aa: CASSASGRGYNEQFF; cdr3_nt: TGTGCCAGCAGCGCTAGCGGGAGGGGCTACAATGAGCAGTTCTTC
v_call: TRBV6-1; d_call: .; clone_size: many; j_call: TRBJ1-1; cdr3_aa: CASSNGRYTEAFF; cdr3_nt: TGTGCCAGCAGTAATGGACGGTACACTGAAGCTTTCTTT
v_call: TRBV7-2; d_call: .; clone_size: many; j_call: TRBJ2-1; cdr3_aa: CASSLGRANEQFF; cdr3_nt: TGTGCCAGCAGCTTAGGGAGGGCCAATGAGCAGTTCTTC
v_call: TRBV2; d_call: TRBD1; clone_size: .; j_call: TRBJ1-5; cdr3_aa: CASRGQNQPQHF; cdr3_nt: TGTGCCAGCAGGGGACAGAATCAGCCCCAGCATTTT
v_call: TRBV2; d_call: TRBD2; clone_size: once; j_call: TRBJ2-7; cdr3_aa: CASSLTSGIYEQYF; cdr3_nt: TGTGCCAGCAGTCTGACTAGCGGGATATACGAGCAGTACTTC
v_call: TRBV20-1; d_call: .; clone_size: many; j_call: TRBJ2-3; cdr3_aa: CSWDRNTDTQYF; cdr3_nt: TGCAGTTGGGACCGAAATACAGATACGCAGTATTTT
v_call: TRBV15; d_call: TRBD2; clone_size: .; j_call: TRBJ2-1; cdr3_aa: CATSRARGRALYNEQFF; cdr3_nt: TGTGCCACCAGCAGAGCCCGCGGGAGGGCCCTCTACAATGAGCAGTTCTTC
v_call: TRBV7-6; d_call: .; clone_size: few; j_call: TRBJ2-7; cdr3_aa: CASSWTDLYEQYF; cdr3_nt: TGTGCCAGCAGCTGGACGGATCTTTACGAGCAGTACTTC
v_call: TRBV10-3; d_call: TRBD2; clone_size: many; j_call: TRBJ2-1; cdr3_aa: CAISDFGLAGNNEQFF; cdr3_nt: TGTGCCATCAGTGATTTTGGACTAGCGGGAAACAATGAGCAGTTCTTC
v_call: TRBV12-3/TRBV12-4; d_call: TRBD1; clone_size: .; j_call: TRBJ1-2; cdr3_aa: CASSGQAGNYGYTF; cdr3_nt: TGTGCCAGCAGCGGACAGGCCGGCAACTATGGCTACACCTTC
v_call: TRBV14; d_call: .; clone_size: many; j_call: TRBJ2-1; cdr3_aa: CASSQDLRQRHNEQFF; cdr3_nt: TGTGCCAGCAGCCAAGATTTAAGGCAGCGACACAATGAGCAGTTCTTC
v_call: TRBV24-1; d_call: .; clone_size: few; j_call: TRBJ2-5; cdr3_aa: CATSAAAQETQYF; cdr3_nt: TGTGCCACCAGTGCGGCAGCTCAAGAGACCCAGTACTTC
v_call: TRBV19; d_call: .; clone_size: .; j_call: TRBJ1-6; cdr3_aa: CASKPVPNSPLHF; cdr3_nt: TGTGCCAGTAAACCAGTCCCTAATTCACCCCTCCACTTT
v_call: TRBV29-1; d_call: .; clone_size: .; j_call: TRBJ1-1; cdr3_aa: CSVFGPPGDTEAFF; cdr3_nt: TGCAGCGTCTTCGGGCCCCCGGGGGACACTGAAGCTTTCTTT
v_call: TRBV20-1; d_call: TRBD1; clone_size: once; j_call: TRBJ2-1; cdr3_aa: CSARDQVRGLDEQFF; cdr3_nt: TGCAGTGCTAGAGATCAGGTCAGGGGGTTGGATGAGCAGTTCTTC
v_call: TRBV7-2; d_call: .; clone_size: .; j_call: TRBJ1-1; cdr3_aa: CASSLFVTEAFF; cdr3_nt: TGTGCCAGCAGCTTGTTTGTCACTGAAGCTTTCTTT
v_call: TRBV10-1; d_call: .; clone_size: .; j_call: TRBJ2-3; cdr3_aa: CASSNIGSGRGLRVTQYF; cdr3_nt: TGCGCCAGCAGCAACATCGGTAGCGGACGAGGCCTTCGAGTTACGCAGTATTTT
v_call: TRBV9; d_call: TRBD2; clone_size: .; j_call: TRBJ2-5; cdr3_aa: CASSPAGRREGKTQYF; cdr3_nt: TGTGCCAGCAGCCCCGCCGGAAGGAGGGAGGGAAAGACCCAGTACTTC
v_call: TRBV7-8; d_call: TRBD2; clone_size: many; j_call: TRBJ2-2; cdr3_aa: CASRGGEGTGELFF; cdr3_nt: TGTGCCAGCAGGGGGGGGGAGGGAACCGGGGAGCTGTTTTTT
v_call: TRBV20-1; d_call: .; clone_size: once; j_call: TRBJ2-7; cdr3_aa: CSASWGVYEQYF; cdr3_nt: TGCAGTGCTAGTTGGGGGGTCTACGAGCAGTACTTC
v_call: TRBV7-3; d_call: .; clone_size: many; j_call: TRBJ2-3; cdr3_aa: CASSLDVGTDTQYF; cdr3_nt: TGTGCCAGCAGCTTAGACGTGGGCACAGATACGCAGTATTTT
v_call: TRBV12-3/TRBV12-4; d_call: .; clone_size: .; j_call: TRBJ1-4; cdr3_aa: CASSFGLADATNEKLFF; cdr3_nt: TGTGCCAGCAGTTTCGGCCTTGCGGACGCCACTAATGAAAAACTGTTTTTT
v_call: TRBV2; d_call: .; clone_size: once; j_call: TRBJ2-3; cdr3_aa: CASLGFVLNTDTQYF; cdr3_nt: TGTGCCAGCCTTGGGTTTGTCCTAAACACAGATACGCAGTATTTT
v_call: TRBV5-1; d_call: TRBD1; clone_size: few; j_call: TRBJ2-7; cdr3_aa: CASSLEGRGTHEQYF; cdr3_nt: TGCGCCAGCAGCTTGGAGGGCAGGGGGACCCACGAGCAGTACTTC
v_call: TRBV24-1; d_call: .; clone_size: many; j_call: TRBJ2-7; cdr3_aa: CATSDPIDPYEQYF; cdr3_nt: TGTGCCACCAGTGATCCTATCGACCCCTACGAGCAGTACTTC
v_call: TRBV14; d_call: TRBD2; clone_size: many; j_call: TRBJ2-3; cdr3_aa: CASSQDRPSGSGTDTQYF; cdr3_nt: TGTGCCAGCAGCCAAGATAGGCCTAGCGGGAGTGGAACAGATACGCAGTATTTT
v_call: TRBV20-1; d_call: TRBD2; clone_size: many; j_call: TRBJ2-6; cdr3_aa: CSAGAGVLSGANVLTF; cdr3_nt: TGCAGTGCTGGGGCGGGGGTACTCTCTGGGGCCAACGTCCTGACTTTC
v_call: TRBV24-1; d_call: .; clone_size: .; j_call: TRBJ2-3; cdr3_aa: CATSGFWGTDTQYF; cdr3_nt: TGTGCCACCAGCGGATTTTGGGGGACAGATACGCAGTATTTT
v_call: TRBV2; d_call: TRBD1; clone_size: .; j_call: TRBJ2-7; cdr3_aa: CASSRQGNGEQYF; cdr3_nt: TGTGCCAGCAGCCGACAGGGAAATGGAGAGCAGTACTTC
v_call: TRBV6-5; d_call: .; clone_size: many; j_call: TRBJ1-1; cdr3_aa: CASSSVQVHTEAFF; cdr3_nt: TGTGCCAGCAGCTCAGTACAGGTCCACACTGAAGCTTTCTTT
v_call: TRBV3-1; d_call: TRBD1; clone_size: many; j_call: TRBJ2-7; cdr3_aa: CASSQYRGVGEQYF; cdr3_nt: TGTGCCAGCAGCCAATACAGGGGAGTGGGGGAGCAGTACTTC
v_call: TRBV5-1; d_call: .; clone_size: .; j_call: TRBJ2-7; cdr3_aa: CASSLKQVSLEQCF; cdr3_nt: TGCGCCAGCAGCTTGAAGCAGGTCTCCCTCGAGCAGTGCTTC
v_call: TRBV9; d_call: TRBD1; clone_size: once; j_call: TRBJ1-1; cdr3_aa: CASSPRTGENTEAFF; cdr3_nt: TGTGCCAGCAGCCCGAGGACAGGGGAGAACACTGAAGCTTTCTTT
v_call: TRBV4-1; d_call: TRBD1; clone_size: .; j_call: TRBJ1-2; cdr3_aa: CASSSPDRGWIGYTF; cdr3_nt: TGCGCCAGCAGCTCCCCCGACAGGGGATGGATTGGCTACACCTTC
v_call: TRBV10-2; d_call: .; clone_size: few; j_call: TRBJ2-7; cdr3_aa: CASSEGRVSEQYF; cdr3_nt: TGCGCCAGCAGTGAAGGCAGGGTAAGCGAGCAGTACTTC
v_call: TRBV6-1; d_call: TRBD2; clone_size: .; j_call: TRBJ2-7; cdr3_aa: CAISGVAGNYEQYF; cdr3_nt: TGTGCCATCAGCGGGGTTGCGGGGAACTACGAGCAGTACTTC
v_call: TRBV19; d_call: .; clone_size: .; j_call: TRBJ1-5; cdr3_aa: CASMSGVRQPQHF; cdr3_nt: TGTGCCAGTATGTCTGGGGTTCGTCAGCCCCAGCATTTT
v_call: TRBV15; d_call: TRBD1; clone_size: .; j_call: TRBJ2-1; cdr3_aa: CATSRTTGGSYNEQFF; cdr3_nt: TGTGCCACCAGCAGAACGACAGGGGGGTCTTACAATGAGCAGTTCTTC
v_call: TRBV12-3/TRBV12-4; d_call: TRBD2; clone_size: many; j_call: TRBJ2-7; cdr3_aa: CASSYSGSSYEQYF; cdr3_nt: TGTGCCAGCAGTTATAGCGGGAGCTCCTACGAGCAGTACTTC